Detailed here is one T cell receptor beta chain. Participants had their cohort set by participant-reported clinical history. This entry comes from a study of blood T cell repertoires in COVID-19. As for the study in general: Cohort 3 donors were reported recovered after two negative PCRs, clearance, or symptom resolution.

The authors' processing: Reference gene primer amplification gave estimated nucleated cell counts. Using immunoSEQ multiplex PCR, the repertoire was profiled, and TCRdb retains in-frame clones only, with some absent. V and J calls plus clone size are reproduced from that table; the DNA served to infer D and trimming. The sample lists approximately 190,000 clones; approximately 90% were seen once. The sample consisted of PBMCs or T cells enriched from blood (not recorded which). This clonotype was sampled from a woman in her thirties or forties in a cohort exposed to, infected with or recovered from COVID-19 (not recorded which).

CDR3 nucleotide sequence: TGTGCCAGCAGCTTACGGGGAAGTGAAGCTTTCTTT. Translation: CASSLRGSEAFF. The chain has TRBV7-9 and TRBJ1-1, with unresolved D. CDR3 length: 12 amino acids. Germline-derived CDR1 and CDR2 are SEHNR and FQNEAQ (reference sequence). The germline V and J ends were trimmed by 2 bases and 7 bases, with 8 bases remaining between them.